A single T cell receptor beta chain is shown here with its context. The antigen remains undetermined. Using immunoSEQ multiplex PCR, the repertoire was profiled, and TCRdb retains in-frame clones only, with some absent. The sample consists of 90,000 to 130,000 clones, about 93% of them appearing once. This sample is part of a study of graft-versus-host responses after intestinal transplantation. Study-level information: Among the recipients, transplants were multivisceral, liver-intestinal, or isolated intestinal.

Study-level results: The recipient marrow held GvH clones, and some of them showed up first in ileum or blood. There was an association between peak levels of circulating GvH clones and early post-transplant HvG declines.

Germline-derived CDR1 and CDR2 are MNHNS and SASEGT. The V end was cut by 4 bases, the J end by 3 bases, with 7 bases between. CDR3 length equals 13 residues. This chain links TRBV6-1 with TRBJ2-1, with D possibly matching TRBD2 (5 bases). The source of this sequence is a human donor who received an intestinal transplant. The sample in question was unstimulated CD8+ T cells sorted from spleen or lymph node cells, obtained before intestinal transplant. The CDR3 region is CASSGAGYNEQFF. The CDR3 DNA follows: TGTGCCAGCAGTGGGGCGGGCTACAATGAGCAGTTCTTC.